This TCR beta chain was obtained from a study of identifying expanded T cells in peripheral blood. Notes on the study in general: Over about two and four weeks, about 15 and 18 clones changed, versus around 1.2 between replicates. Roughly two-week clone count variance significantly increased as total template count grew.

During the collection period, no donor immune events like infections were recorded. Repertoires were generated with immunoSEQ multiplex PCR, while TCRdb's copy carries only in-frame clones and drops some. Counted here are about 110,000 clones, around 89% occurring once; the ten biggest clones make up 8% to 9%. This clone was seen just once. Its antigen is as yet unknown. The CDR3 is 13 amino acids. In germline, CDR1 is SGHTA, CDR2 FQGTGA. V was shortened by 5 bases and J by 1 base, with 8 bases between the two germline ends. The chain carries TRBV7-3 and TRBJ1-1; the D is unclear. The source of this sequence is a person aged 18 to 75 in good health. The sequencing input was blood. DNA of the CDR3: TGTGCCAGCAGCCTAAACTCGAACACTGAAGCTTTCTTT. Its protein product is CASSLNSNTEAFF.